One and the same sample provided the 5 T cell receptor beta chains below, sequenced in a study of early T cells in non-severe SARS-CoV-2 infection. In TCRdb, the 5' RACE reads were re-called with MiXCR into one record per CDR3 protein. The profile covers about 83,000 distinct CDR3 sequences, with roughly an eighth appearing a single time and approximately 7% taken by the ten largest. The material sequenced was whole blood. Receptors originate from an adult who was a healthcare worker with PCR-confirmed SARS-CoV-2 infection or an uninfected control (not recorded which).

The gene calls are TRBV7-2 and TRBJ2-1, with D possibly TRBD1 on 5 matching bases. The V gene's germline CDR1 is SGHTA and CDR2 FQGNSA. Trimming stripped 2 bases from V and 0 bases from J, with 8 bases between. The CDR3 loop spans 15 amino acids. Here the CDR3 reads CASSLRQNSYNEQFF. The CDR3 DNA reads TGTGCCAGCAGCTTACGACAGAACTCCTACAATGAGCAGTTCTTC.

At least ten counts were recorded for this clonotype. The CDR3 DNA follows: TGTGCCAGCAGCTTAGACAACTATGGCTACACCTTC. It is translated as CASSLDNYGYTF. The gene calls are TRBV7-3 and TRBJ1-2, with D unresolved. CDR3 length equals 12 residues. In germline, CDR1 is SGHTA, CDR2 FQGTGA. Trimming took off 2 bases at V and 2 bases at J, with 3 bases between the two ends.

This clonotype has more than one count but fewer than ten. The V call is TRBV19, the J call TRBJ2-1, with 12 nucleotides matching TRBD2. Germline V CDR1 and CDR2: LNHDA, SQIVND (reference sequence). The CDR3 totals 15 residues. V was pared by 10 bases and J by 5 bases, with 9 bases of the junction left unmatched. CDR3 in DNA: TGTGCCACGGCACTGACTAGCGGGAGAAACAATGAGCAGTTCTTC. It is translated as CATALTSGRNNEQFF.

The table lists this clonotype with a few counts. V is TRBV20-1 and J is TRBJ2-7; 7 positions agree with TRBD2. The J segment lost 2 bases and the V segment lost 5 bases, leaving 9 bases of the junction unmatched. In germline, CDR1 is DFQATT, CDR2 SNEGSKA (reference sequence). The CDR3 sequence is 14 residues long. This CDR3 is CSAEAPGGTYEQYF. The DNA of the CDR3 is TGCAGTGCTGAGGCCCCCGGGGGGACCTACGAGCAGTACTTC.

This clonotype was seen more than once but under ten times. V gene TRBV6-6 combines with J gene TRBJ2-3, with TRBD2 matching over 13 bases. Germline V gives CDR1 MNHNY, CDR2 SVGAGI (reference sequence). J was trimmed by 4 bases and V by 6 bases; bases with no gene match: 7. The CDR3 sequence is 16 residues long. CDR3 coding DNA: TGTGCCAGCAGCAGACTAGCGGGAGGCTACTCAGATACGCAGTATTTT. This translates into CASSRLAGGYSDTQYF.